This T cell receptor beta chain originates from a study of metastatic and nonmetastatic thyroid tumors. Study-level information: From malignant and benign thyroid patients, repertoires in blood and in tumor or nodule tissue were compared.

Deletions cut 5 bases from V and 12 bases from J, with 14 bases between. This CDR3 contains 12 residues. Germline V gene lookup returns CDR1 MDHEN and CDR2 SYDVKM. General study findings and limits: As reported, TCR beta diversity in blood and tumor was significantly higher in malignant thyroid tumors than in benign nodules.

In the study's own analysis: Clinicopathological groups differed in CDR3, with these differences serving to build a distant-metastasis classifier for papillary thyroid cancer. Via MiXCR, TCRdb re-called the PCR reads. V and J calls and clone size were set by TCRdb, not the authors. The sample holds 40,000 to 55,000 clones, roughly 18% seen once. None of the patients had undergone any treatment ahead of thyroid surgery. This clone was detected many times. Its antigen is undetermined. This clonotype was obtained from a female donor with papillary thyroid cancer or a benign thyroid nodule (not recorded which). Some clones in this sample may be carry-over from other donors' samples. The chain links TRBV28 to TRBJ2-1, with D uncertain. Sequenced material: blood. The CDR3 DNA follows: TGTGCCAGCAGTCTCCGCCAATTGGGGCAGTTCTTC. The encoded protein is CASSLRQLGQFF.